This T cell receptor (beta chain) was captured by sequencing in a study of shared clonotypes between healthy human individuals. On the study more broadly: Every donor yielded three CD4 naive, three CD4 memory, two CD8 naive and one CD8 memory plate. Study conclusions and caveats: Roughly 5% of naive CD4 clonotypes were shared across a few donors.

Participating donors were healthy, HIV-negative adults free of recent acute infections or vaccinations. Samples underwent the assay at deep level. Sequenced by immunoSEQ multiplex PCR; TCRdb stores in-frame clones only, minus some. The top ten hold 0.1% to 0.15% of the sample, which has 2 million to 2.5 million clones, 90% to 96% seen once. The germline V gene has CDR1 SGHAT and CDR2 FQDESV (reference sequence). The ends lost 5 bases at V and 5 bases at J; junction bases unmatched: 5. The CDR3 has 13 amino acids. Note on this clone: The antigen remains undetermined.

The V and J genes are TRBV11-1 and TRBJ2-5, with 7 nucleotides matching TRBD1. The material sequenced was naive CD4+ T cells sorted from blood. Subset described: CD45RA+ positively selected. The TCR originated in a young man in good health. DNA for the CDR3: TGTGCCAGCAGCAGAGGGGGCAGGGAGACCCAGTACTTC. This translates into CASSRGGRETQYF. The variable domain in full, with the rest retrieved from reference TRBV11-1 and TRBJ2-5, is EAEVAQSPRYKITEKSQAVAFWCDPISGHATLYWYRQILGQGPELLVQFQDESVVDDSQLPKDRFSAERLKGVDSTLKIQPAELGDSAMYLCASSRGGRETQYFGPGTRLLVL.